These 8 T cell receptor beta chains came from one sample sequenced in a study of monozygotic twins with inflammatory bowel disease. TCRdb derives one entry per CDR3 protein from the 5' RACE reads, leaving out DNA. With roughly 150,000 distinct CDR3 sequences in the sample, the ten largest clones hold 2.4%. The material sequenced was blood. These receptors came from a human donor with ulcerative colitis or Crohn's disease, or a healthy co-twin of an affected twin (not recorded which).

This chain connects TRBV5-6 to TRBJ2-2; TCRdb calls TRBD1, which cannot be checked without DNA. The CDR3 spans 16 residues. Germline lookup yields CDR1 SGHDT and CDR2 YYEEEE. This CDR3 reads CASSLVPDTNTGELFF.

The chain is built from TRBV7-9 and TRBJ1-4. Germline V CDR1 and CDR2: SEHNR, FQNEAQ (reference sequence). The CDR3 runs to 14 residues. The CDR3 sequence is CASSLTATNEKLFF.

The rearrangement uses TRBV18 and TRBJ1-1; TCRdb gives TRBD1 as the D gene, but with no DNA this cannot be confirmed. CDR1 and CDR2 (germline): KGHSH, LQKENI. CDR3 length equals 15 residues. The CDR3 sequence: CASSPPTGGLAEAFF.

The chain combines TRBV10-3 with TRBJ2-3; TCRdb gives TRBD1 as the D gene, but with no DNA this cannot be confirmed. The CDR3 spans 19 residues. Germline loops: CDR1 ENHRY, CDR2 SYGVKD. CDR3 protein: CAISDLTALQGLGTDTQYF.

The chain has TRBV27 and TRBJ1-4; TCRdb's D call of TRBD1 is untestable without DNA. Germline lookup yields CDR1 MNHEY and CDR2 SMNVEV (reference sequence). The CDR3 contains 15 residues. The chain's CDR3 is CASSTLQGRVEKLFF.

The chain carries TRBV5-5 and TRBJ2-3. Germline assignment: CDR1 SGHKS and CDR2 YYEKEE (reference sequence). This CDR3 is built from 14 residues. CDR3 loop: CASSFAGLGDTQYF.

The chain joins TRBV3-1 to TRBJ1-5. The CDR3 has 14 amino acids. Germline values: CDR1 LGHDT, CDR2 YNNKEL (reference sequence). CDR3 sequence reads: CASSQDGWYQPQHF.

The chain employs TRBV7-8 and TRBJ2-7. Germline-derived CDR1 and CDR2 are SGHVS and FQNEAQ. This CDR3 region has 14 residues. The CDR3 spells CASSLEGLYHEQYF.